These T cell receptor beta chains were read from a single sample in a study of shared clonotypes between healthy human individuals. Method: immunoSEQ multiplex PCR; TCRdb's copy keeps in-frame clones and lacks some. The table lists around 610,000 clones, approximately 96% of them singletons. Sequenced: naive CD8+ T cells sorted from blood. The source of these receptors is a woman in her twenties or thirties in good health. CDR3s include the opening cysteine and the closing phenylalanine or tryptophan. The D gene is left open where the match is weak. A clone size is listed for some rows: how often the clone was seen (once, few, many), or a class if it is expanded.

CDR3 length: 13; D gene: NA; clone size: NA; J gene: TRBJ2-7; V gene: TRBV30; CDR3 DNA: TGTGCCTGGAGTGTACTTCGTTTCCACGAGCAGTACTTC; CDR3 protein: CAWSVLRFHEQYF
CDR3 length: 15; D gene: NA; clone size: NA; J gene: TRBJ1-3; V gene: TRBV27; CDR3 DNA: TGTGCCAGCAGCCGAGGACAGCCCTCTGGAAACACCATATATTTT; CDR3 protein: CASSRGQPSGNTIYF
CDR3 length: 12; D gene: NA; clone size: NA; J gene: TRBJ2-7; V gene: TRBV2; CDR3 DNA: TGTGCCAGTAGTAGACGGACCTTGGAGCAGTACTTC; CDR3 protein: CASSRRTLEQYF
CDR3 length: 13; D gene: NA; clone size: NA; J gene: TRBJ2-1; V gene: TRBV7-9; CDR3 DNA: TGTGCCAGCAGCCCACACGACTACAATGAGCAGTTCTTC; CDR3 protein: CASSPHDYNEQFF
CDR3 length: 19; D gene: NA; clone size: NA; J gene: TRBJ1-5; V gene: TRBV12-5; CDR3 DNA: TGTGCTAGTGGTTTGGTACTTAAGAGGGGGAACAGAGTAAATCAGCCCCAGCATTTT; CDR3 protein: CASGLVLKRGNRVNQPQHF
CDR3 length: 13; D gene: NA; clone size: NA; J gene: TRBJ1-4; V gene: TRBV13; CDR3 DNA: TGTGCCAGCAGCTTAGGATCCCCCGGGAAACTGTTTTTT; CDR3 protein: CASSLGSPGKLFF
CDR3 length: 13; D gene: NA; clone size: NA; J gene: TRBJ2-7; V gene: TRBV11-2; CDR3 DNA: TGTGCCAGCAGAACGACGTTATCCTACGAGCAGTACTTC; CDR3 protein: CASRTTLSYEQYF
CDR3 length: 14; D gene: NA; clone size: NA; J gene: TRBJ2-4; V gene: TRBV19; CDR3 DNA: TGTGCCAGTAGTAGCCCCCAGAACGAAAACATTCAGTACTTC; CDR3 protein: CASSSPQNENIQYF
CDR3 length: 15; D gene: NA; clone size: NA; J gene: TRBJ1-2; V gene: TRBV10-3; CDR3 DNA: TGTGCCATGTCAGAATTCCTCTCAGCTAACTATGGCTACACCTTC; CDR3 protein: CAMSEFLSANYGYTF
CDR3 length: 14; D gene: NA; clone size: NA; J gene: TRBJ2-1; V gene: TRBV29-1; CDR3 DNA: TGCAGCGTTGAACCCTATGGATTGGGGAATGAGCAGTTCTTC; CDR3 protein: CSVEPYGLGNEQFF
CDR3 length: 13; D gene: NA; clone size: NA; J gene: TRBJ2-7; V gene: TRBV27; CDR3 DNA: TGTGCCAGCAGTGCAGGGTTGGGTTACGAGCAGTACTTC; CDR3 protein: CASSAGLGYEQYF
CDR3 length: 14; D gene: NA; clone size: NA; J gene: TRBJ1-6; V gene: TRBV27; CDR3 DNA: TGTGCCAGCAGGGACGGGATCCCAAATTCACCCCTCCACTTT; CDR3 protein: CASRDGIPNSPLHF
CDR3 length: 15; D gene: TRBD2; clone size: NA; J gene: TRBJ2-3; V gene: TRBV30; CDR3 DNA: TGTGCCTGGAGTTTTCTAGCGGGAGAGACAGATACGCAGTATTTT; CDR3 protein: CAWSFLAGETDTQYF
CDR3 length: 15; D gene: NA; clone size: NA; J gene: TRBJ2-5; V gene: TRBV10-2; CDR3 DNA: TGCGCCAGCAGTGAGTCGACTCCGGGGCAAGAGACCCAGTACTTC; CDR3 protein: CASSESTPGQETQYF
CDR3 length: 15; D gene: TRBD1; clone size: few; J gene: TRBJ2-5; V gene: TRBV29-1; CDR3 DNA: TGCAGCGTTGCCAACCCCGGACAGGGAGGAAAGACCCAGTACTTC; CDR3 protein: CSVANPGQGGKTQYF
CDR3 length: 15; D gene: TRBD1; clone size: NA; J gene: TRBJ1-4; V gene: TRBV5-6; CDR3 DNA: TGTGCCAGCTCCCCCGCCGGGACAGGGGATGAAAAACTGTTTTTT; CDR3 protein: CASSPAGTGDEKLFF
CDR3 length: 17; D gene: TRBD1; clone size: NA; J gene: TRBJ2-1; V gene: TRBV28; CDR3 DNA: TGTGCCAGCAGTTTACGGCAGGGGGCGGGTCCCTACAATGAGCAGTTCTTC; CDR3 protein: CASSLRQGAGPYNEQFF
CDR3 length: 12; D gene: NA; clone size: NA; J gene: TRBJ2-5; V gene: TRBV9; CDR3 DNA: TGTGCCAGCAGCGTAGCTGGGAAGGACCAGTACTTC; CDR3 protein: CASSVAGKDQYF
CDR3 length: 15; D gene: NA; clone size: NA; J gene: TRBJ1-2; V gene: TRBV29-1; CDR3 DNA: TGCAGCGTTGAAGATGTCACTGCGGCACCGTATGGCTACACCTTC; CDR3 protein: CSVEDVTAAPYGYTF
CDR3 length: 13; D gene: NA; clone size: once; J gene: TRBJ1-4; V gene: TRBV27; CDR3 DNA: TGTGCCAGCAGGAACCAAGAGGGGGAAAAACTGTTTTTT; CDR3 protein: CASRNQEGEKLFF
CDR3 length: 16; D gene: NA; clone size: NA; J gene: TRBJ1-2; V gene: TRBV14; CDR3 DNA: TGTGCCAGCAGCCAAGTTGAGTGGCAGACATGGGAAGGCTACACCTTC; CDR3 protein: CASSQVEWQTWEGYTF
CDR3 length: 14; D gene: NA; clone size: NA; J gene: TRBJ2-5; V gene: TRBV5-1; CDR3 DNA: TGCGCCAGCAGCTTGAATCTGGGCCAAGAGACCCAGTACTTC; CDR3 protein: CASSLNLGQETQYF
CDR3 length: 15; D gene: TRBD2; clone size: NA; J gene: TRBJ2-1; V gene: TRBV2; CDR3 DNA: TGTGCCAGCAGTGGTGGGACTAGCCGTATCAATGAGCAGTTCTTC; CDR3 protein: CASSGGTSRINEQFF
CDR3 length: 14; D gene: TRBD1; clone size: NA; J gene: TRBJ2-1; V gene: TRBV19; CDR3 DNA: TGTGCCAGTAGTACCGGGACAGTCTACAATGAGCAGTTCTTC; CDR3 protein: CASSTGTVYNEQFF
CDR3 length: 16; D gene: TRBD2; clone size: once; J gene: TRBJ2-1; V gene: TRBV2; CDR3 DNA: TGTGCCAGCAGGGACAAACTAGCGGGAGATCGCCGGGAGCAGTTCTTC; CDR3 protein: CASRDKLAGDRREQFF
CDR3 length: 11; D gene: NA; clone size: NA; J gene: TRBJ1-2; V gene: TRBV7-9; CDR3 DNA: TGTGCCAGCAGCTCTTCCCCGGGCTACACCTTC; CDR3 protein: CASSSSPGYTF
CDR3 length: 11; D gene: NA; clone size: NA; J gene: TRBJ1-1; V gene: TRBV27; CDR3 DNA: TGTGCCAGCAGCCTAGGGACTGAAGCTTTCTTT; CDR3 protein: CASSLGTEAFF
CDR3 length: 17; D gene: TRBD1; clone size: NA; J gene: TRBJ1-1; V gene: TRBV13; CDR3 DNA: TGTGCCAGCAGCTTAGGCCGACAGGGGAAATTGAACACTGAAGCTTTCTTT; CDR3 protein: CASSLGRQGKLNTEAFF
CDR3 length: 16; D gene: NA; clone size: NA; J gene: TRBJ2-1; V gene: TRBV28; CDR3 DNA: TGTGCCAGCAGTTTATGGGGGCAGGGACCCTACAATGAGCAGTTCTTC; CDR3 protein: CASSLWGQGPYNEQFF
CDR3 length: 13; D gene: NA; clone size: NA; J gene: TRBJ2-7; V gene: TRBV6-6; CDR3 DNA: TGTGCCAGCAGAGGGGACTCCTCCTACGAGCAGTACTTC; CDR3 protein: CASRGDSSYEQYF
CDR3 length: 16; D gene: TRBD2; clone size: NA; J gene: TRBJ2-5; V gene: TRBV5-1; CDR3 DNA: TGCGCCAGCAGCTTTAGCGGGAGCTCTTCTCGGGAGACCCAGTACTTC; CDR3 protein: CASSFSGSSSRETQYF
CDR3 length: 13; D gene: NA; clone size: NA; J gene: TRBJ2-7; V gene: TRBV11-2; CDR3 DNA: TGTGCCAGCAGCCTGGGGTATCCCTACGAGCAGTACTTC; CDR3 protein: CASSLGYPYEQYF
CDR3 length: 11; D gene: NA; clone size: NA; J gene: TRBJ2-7; V gene: TRBV7-2; CDR3 DNA: TGTGCCAGCAGCAGCACCTACGAGCAGTACTTC; CDR3 protein: CASSSTYEQYF